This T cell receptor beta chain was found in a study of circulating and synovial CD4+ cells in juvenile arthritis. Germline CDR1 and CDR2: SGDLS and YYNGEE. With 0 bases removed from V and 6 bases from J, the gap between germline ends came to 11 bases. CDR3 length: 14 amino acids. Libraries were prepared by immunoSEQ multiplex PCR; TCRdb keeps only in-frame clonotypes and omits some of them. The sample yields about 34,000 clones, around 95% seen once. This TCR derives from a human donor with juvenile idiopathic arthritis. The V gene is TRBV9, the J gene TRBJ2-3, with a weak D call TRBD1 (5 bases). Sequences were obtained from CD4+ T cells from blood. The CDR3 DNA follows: TGTGCCAGCAGCGTAGGGGGCATAAGGGATACGCAGTATTTT. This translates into CASSVGGIRDTQYF. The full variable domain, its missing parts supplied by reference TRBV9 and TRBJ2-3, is DSGVTQTPKHLITATGQRVTLRCSPRSGDLSVYWYQQSLDQGLQFLIQYYNGEERAKGNILERFSAQQFPDLHSELNLSSLELGDSALYFCASSVGGIRDTQYFGPGTRLTVL.